This TCR beta chain was retrieved from a study of blood T cell repertoires in COVID-19. Study context: Samples came from the United States, Italy and Spain, spanning acute and convalescent COVID-19. In each case, the material was cDNA or gDNA derived from T cells, B-cell-depleted T cells, or PBMCs.

The protocol was immunoSEQ multiplex PCR, while the TCRdb copy is restricted to in-frame clones and leaves out a portion. The sample has roughly 200,000 clones; roughly 86% are singletons. CDR1 and CDR2 from the germline V gene are SGHRS and YFSETQ. Trimming took 3 bases from V and 2 from J, leaving 11 bases between them. The length of the CDR3 is 14 residues. The source is a woman aged 45 to 65 with COVID-19, enrolled during active disease. The chain employs TRBV5-1 and TRBJ2-5, with D maybe TRBD1 (5 bases). The sample comprised peripheral blood. Here the CDR3 reads CASSSPGLQETQYF. CDR3 DNA sequence: TGCGCCAGCAGCTCACCAGGGTTGCAAGAGACCCAGTACTTC.